Each of the 6 T cell receptor beta chains below was sequenced from the same sample in a study of blood T cell repertoires in COVID-19. Measured with immunoSEQ multiplex PCR; TCRdb has only the in-frame clones, and not every one. Among about 180,000 clones listed, 83% were seen once. Source material: peripheral blood. These receptors all stem from a woman aged 65 to 85 with COVID-19, enrolled during active disease.

V is TRBV11-2 and J is TRBJ2-7; 9 nucleotides line up with TRBD2. Germline V CDR1 and CDR2: SGHAT, FQNNGV. Trimming cost V 5 bases and J 1 base; bases outside gene matches: 9. The CDR3 has 16 amino acids. This CDR3 reads CASSRWMAGGSYEQYF. The CDR3 nucleotides are TGTGCCAGCAGCCGCTGGATGGCGGGAGGGTCCTACGAGCAGTACTTC.

V and J are TRBV28 and TRBJ1-5; D is possibly TRBD1 (5 bases). Germline V gives CDR1 MDHEN, CDR2 SYDVKM. This CDR3 is 15 amino acids long. Trimming took off 5 bases at V and 2 bases at J, with 13 bases between the two ends. CDR3 coding DNA: TGTGCCAGCAGTCCAGGGACTACAGGCAATCAGCCCCAGCATTTT. It codes for CASSPGTTGNQPQHF.

The chain links TRBV7-9 to TRBJ2-7, with 8 nucleotides matching TRBD2. Germline CDR1 is SEHNR and CDR2 is FQNEAQ (reference sequence). CDR3 length: 15 residues. After removal of 8 bases from V and 5 bases from J, the junction contained 14 bases not matched to a gene. The CDR3 sequence: CASCRTLAGPDEQYF. The CDR3 bases are TGTGCCAGCTGCCGTACTCTAGCGGGCCCTGACGAGCAGTACTTC.

The chain uses TRBV7-2 and TRBJ2-5, with a possible D match to TRBD1 (6 bases). The germline V gene encodes CDR1 SGHTA and CDR2 FQGNSA. V dropped 1 base and J dropped 1 base, with 10 bases sitting between them. The CDR3 length is 15 residues. The CDR3 here is CASSLVGTSQETQYF. In DNA, the CDR3 is TGTGCCAGCAGCTTAGTCGGGACAAGCCAAGAGACCCAGTACTTC. Full variable domain (outside the CDR3, taken from reference TRBV7-2 and TRBJ2-5): GAGVSQSPSNKVTEKGKDVELRCDPISGHTALYWYRQSLGQGLEFLIYFQGNSAPDKSGLPSDRFSAERTGGSVSTLTIQRTQQEDSAVYLCASSLVGTSQETQYFGPGTRLLVL.

The chain carries TRBV15 and TRBJ1-1; D ambiguous. The CDR3 runs to 13 residues. Trimming shortened V by 1 base and J by 6 bases, and 9 bases separated the two germline ends. Germline V CDR1 and CDR2: LNHNV, YYDKDF (reference sequence). As DNA, the CDR3 is TGTGCCACCAGCAGAGTCGGGGAGTCTGAAGCTTTCTTT. Translated, it gives CATSRVGESEAFF.

The rearrangement joins TRBV28 to TRBJ1-1, with D possibly TRBD1 on 5 matching bases. This CDR3 contains 14 residues. V was cut by 5 bases and J by 4 bases, with 14 bases left in between. Germline V gene data show CDR1 as MDHEN and CDR2 as SYDVKM. In nucleotides, the CDR3 is TGTGCCAGCAGTCCCCCGGGGGAGAGCACTGAAGCTTTCTTT. Its translation is CASSPPGESTEAFF.